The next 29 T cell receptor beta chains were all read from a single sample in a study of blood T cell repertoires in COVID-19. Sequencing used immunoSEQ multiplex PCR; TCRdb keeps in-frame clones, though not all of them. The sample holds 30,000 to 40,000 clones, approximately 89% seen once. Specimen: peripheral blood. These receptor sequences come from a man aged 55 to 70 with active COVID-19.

CDR3 nucleotide sequence: TGTGCCTGGGCCAACAGGGTGGACTATGGCTACACCTTC. This translates into CAWANRVDYGYTF. This rearrangement joins TRBV30 to TRBJ1-2, with a tentative D call TRBD1 (6 bases). Trimming stripped 5 bases from V and 3 bases from J, with 13 bases between. Germline V gene data show CDR1 as GTSNPN and CDR2 as SVGIG (reference sequence). The CDR3 is made up of 13 amino acids.

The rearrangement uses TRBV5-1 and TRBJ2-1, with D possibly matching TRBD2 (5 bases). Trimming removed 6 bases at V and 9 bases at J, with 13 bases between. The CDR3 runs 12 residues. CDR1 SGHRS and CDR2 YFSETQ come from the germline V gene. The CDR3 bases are TGCGCCAGCACCCTAGGAGGTAGTGAGCAGTTCTTC. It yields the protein CASTLGGSEQFF. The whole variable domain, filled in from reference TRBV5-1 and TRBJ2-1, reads KAGVTQTPRYLIKTRGQQVTLSCSPISGHRSVSWYQQTPGQGLQFLFEYFSETQRNKGNFPGRFSGRQFSNSRSEMNVSTLELGDSALYLCASTLGGSEQFFGPGTRLTVL.

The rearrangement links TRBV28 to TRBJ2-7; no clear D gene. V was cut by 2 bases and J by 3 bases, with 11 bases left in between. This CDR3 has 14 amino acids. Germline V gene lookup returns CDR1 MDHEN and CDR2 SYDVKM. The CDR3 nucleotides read TGTGCCAGCAGTTTAGCAGAACGCCGCTACGAGCAGTACTTC. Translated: CASSLAERRYEQYF.

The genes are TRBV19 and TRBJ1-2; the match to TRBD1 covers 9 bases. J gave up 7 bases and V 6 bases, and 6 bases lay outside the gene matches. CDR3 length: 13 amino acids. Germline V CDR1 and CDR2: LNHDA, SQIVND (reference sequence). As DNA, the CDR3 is TGTGCCAGTAGCCCGGACAGGGGTGGTGGCTACACCTTC. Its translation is CASSPDRGGGYTF.

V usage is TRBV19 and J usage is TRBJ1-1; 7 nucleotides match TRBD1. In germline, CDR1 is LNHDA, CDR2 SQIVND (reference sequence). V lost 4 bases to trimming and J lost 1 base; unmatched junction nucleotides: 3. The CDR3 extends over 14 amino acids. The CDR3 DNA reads TGTGCCAGTAGTACCGACAGGGCGAACACTGAAGCTTTCTTT. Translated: CASSTDRANTEAFF.

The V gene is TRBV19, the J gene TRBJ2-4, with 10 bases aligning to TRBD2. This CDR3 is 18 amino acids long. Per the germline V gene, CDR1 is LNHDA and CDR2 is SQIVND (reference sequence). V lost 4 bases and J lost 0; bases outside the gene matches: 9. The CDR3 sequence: CASSKEASGSLAKNIQYF. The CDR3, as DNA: TGTGCCAGTAGTAAGGAGGCTAGCGGGAGTCTAGCCAAAAACATTCAGTACTTC.

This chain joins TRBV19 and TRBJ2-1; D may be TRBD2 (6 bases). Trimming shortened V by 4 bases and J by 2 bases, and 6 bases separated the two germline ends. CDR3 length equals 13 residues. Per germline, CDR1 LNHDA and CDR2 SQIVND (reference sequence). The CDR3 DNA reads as TGTGCCAGTAGTACTAGCGCCTACAATGAGCAGTTCTTC. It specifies CASSTSAYNEQFF.

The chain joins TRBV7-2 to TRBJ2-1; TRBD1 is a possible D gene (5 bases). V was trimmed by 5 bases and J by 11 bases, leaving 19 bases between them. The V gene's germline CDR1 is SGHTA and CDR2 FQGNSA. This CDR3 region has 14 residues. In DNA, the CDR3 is TGTGCCAGCAGCCTAAGCAGGGCCGAATCCCAGCAGTTCTTC. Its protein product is CASSLSRAESQQFF.

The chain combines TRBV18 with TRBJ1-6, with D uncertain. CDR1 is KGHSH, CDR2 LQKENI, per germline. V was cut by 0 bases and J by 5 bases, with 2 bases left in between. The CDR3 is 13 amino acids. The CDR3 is CASSPPNNSPLHF. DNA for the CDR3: TGTGCCAGCTCACCACCTAATAATTCACCCCTCCACTTT.

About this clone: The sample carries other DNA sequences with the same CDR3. In DNA form, the CDR3 reads TGTGCCAGCAGCCCCAGACTAGCGGGAGGGTACACCGGGGAGCTGTTTTTT. Translation: CASSPRLAGGYTGELFF. This chain connects TRBV5-5 to TRBJ2-2; 14 bases align to TRBD2. This CDR3 contains 17 residues. The germline CDR1 and CDR2 sequences are SGHKS and YYEKEE (reference sequence). J gave up 3 bases and V 4 bases, and 5 bases lay outside the gene matches. Full variable domain (rest looked up from reference TRBV5-5 and TRBJ2-2): DAGVTQSPTHLIKTRGQQVTLRCSPISGHKSVSWYQQVLGQGPQFIFQYYEKEERGRGNFPDRFSARQFPNYSSELNVNALLLGDSALYLCASSPRLAGGYTGELFFGEGSRLTVL.

The CDR3 DNA sequence: TGTGCCAGCAGCTCAGAGCGAACCGGGACAGGGGGGACTGAAGCTTTCTTT. This sequence encodes CASSSERTGTGGTEAFF. The chain couples TRBV7-8 to TRBJ1-1, with 11 bases identical to TRBD1. The CDR3 is 17 amino acids. The germline V gene encodes CDR1 SGHVS and CDR2 FQNEAQ. V was clipped by 4 bases and J by 5 bases; unmatched bases: 12.

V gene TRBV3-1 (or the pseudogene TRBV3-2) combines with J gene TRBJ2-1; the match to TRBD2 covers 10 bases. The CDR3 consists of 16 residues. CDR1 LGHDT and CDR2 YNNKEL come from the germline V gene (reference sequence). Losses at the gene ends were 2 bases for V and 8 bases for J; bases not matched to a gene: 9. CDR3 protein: CASSQRIAGGGDEQFF. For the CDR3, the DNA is TGTGCCAGCAGCCAAAGGATAGCGGGAGGCGGGGATGAGCAGTTCTTC.

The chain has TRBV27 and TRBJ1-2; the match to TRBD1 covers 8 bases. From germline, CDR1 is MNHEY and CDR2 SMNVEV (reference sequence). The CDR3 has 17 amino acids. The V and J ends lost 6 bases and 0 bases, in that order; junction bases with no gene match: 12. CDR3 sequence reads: CASRTNGRGLANYGYTF. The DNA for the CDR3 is TGTGCCAGCAGAACAAATGGCAGGGGGCTTGCTAACTATGGCTACACCTTC.

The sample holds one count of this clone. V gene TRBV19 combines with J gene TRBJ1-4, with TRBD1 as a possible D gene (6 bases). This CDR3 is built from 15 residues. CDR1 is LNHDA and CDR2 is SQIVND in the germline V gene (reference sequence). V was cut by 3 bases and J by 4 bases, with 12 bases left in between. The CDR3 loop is CASSMAQGINEKLFF. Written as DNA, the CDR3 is TGTGCCAGTAGTATGGCACAGGGCATTAATGAAAAACTGTTTTTT.

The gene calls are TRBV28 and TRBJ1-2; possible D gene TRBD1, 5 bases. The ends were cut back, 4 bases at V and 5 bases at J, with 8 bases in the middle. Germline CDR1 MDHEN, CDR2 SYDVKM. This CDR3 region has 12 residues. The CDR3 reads CASSSTVYGYTF. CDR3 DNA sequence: TGTGCCAGCAGTTCGACAGTATATGGCTACACCTTC.

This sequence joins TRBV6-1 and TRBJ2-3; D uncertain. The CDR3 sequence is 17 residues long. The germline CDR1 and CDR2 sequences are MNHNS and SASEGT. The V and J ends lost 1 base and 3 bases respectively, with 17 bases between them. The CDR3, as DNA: TGTGCCAGCAGTGAAGTTTGGGCAGCTGCTGGTACAGATACGCAGTATTTT. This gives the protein CASSEVWAAAGTDTQYF.

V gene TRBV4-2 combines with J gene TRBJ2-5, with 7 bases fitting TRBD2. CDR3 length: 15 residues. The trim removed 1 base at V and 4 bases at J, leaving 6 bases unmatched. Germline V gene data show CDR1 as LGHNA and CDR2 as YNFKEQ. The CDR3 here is CASSQATGGAETQYF. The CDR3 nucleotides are TGTGCCAGCAGCCAAGCAACGGGAGGAGCAGAGACCCAGTACTTC.

The CDR3 sequence: CASSSSGRRPRSEQFF. In DNA form, the CDR3 reads TGTGCCAGCAGTTCTAGCGGGAGGAGGCCTAGGAGTGAGCAGTTCTTC. The chain is built from TRBV6-5 and TRBJ2-1, with 11 bases fitting TRBD2. The V gene end was trimmed by 4 bases and the J gene end by 9 bases; junction bases not matched to a gene: 11. The CDR3 consists of 16 residues. CDR1 is MNHEY, CDR2 SVGAGI, per germline.

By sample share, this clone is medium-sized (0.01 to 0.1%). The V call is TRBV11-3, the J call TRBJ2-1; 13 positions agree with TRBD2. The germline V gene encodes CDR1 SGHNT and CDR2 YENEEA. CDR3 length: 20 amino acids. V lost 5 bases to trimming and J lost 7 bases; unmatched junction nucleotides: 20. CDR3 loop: CASSPRLAGGLIGTVNEQFF. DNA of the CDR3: TGTGCCAGCAGCCCCCGACTAGCGGGAGGCCTAATTGGGACCGTTAATGAGCAGTTCTTC. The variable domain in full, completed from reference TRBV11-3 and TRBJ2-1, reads EAGVVQSPRYKIIEKKQPVAFWCNPISGHNTLYWYLQNLGQGPELLIRYENEEAVDDSQLPKDRFSAERLKGVDSTLKIQPAELGDSAVYLCASSPRLAGGLIGTVNEQFFGPGTRLTVL.

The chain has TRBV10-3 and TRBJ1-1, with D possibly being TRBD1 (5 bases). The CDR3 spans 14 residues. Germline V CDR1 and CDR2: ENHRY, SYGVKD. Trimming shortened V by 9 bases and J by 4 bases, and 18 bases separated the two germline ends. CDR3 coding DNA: TGTGCCATAAGCAAGGTTGGGGGGGGCACTGAAGCTTTCTTT. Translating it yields CAISKVGGGTEAFF.

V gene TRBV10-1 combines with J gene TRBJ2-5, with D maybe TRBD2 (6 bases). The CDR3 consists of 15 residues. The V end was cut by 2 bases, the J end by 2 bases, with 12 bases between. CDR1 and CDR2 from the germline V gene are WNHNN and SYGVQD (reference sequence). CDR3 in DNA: TGCGCCAGCAGTGAGCGGGGTAGCGGACAAGAGACCCAGTACTTC. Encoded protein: CASSERGSGQETQYF.

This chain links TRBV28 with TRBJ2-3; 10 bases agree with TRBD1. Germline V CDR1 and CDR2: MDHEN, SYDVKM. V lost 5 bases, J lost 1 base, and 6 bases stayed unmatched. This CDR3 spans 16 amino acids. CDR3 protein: CASSPGQGIGTDTQYF. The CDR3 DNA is TGTGCCAGCAGTCCGGGACAGGGGATAGGCACAGATACGCAGTATTTT.

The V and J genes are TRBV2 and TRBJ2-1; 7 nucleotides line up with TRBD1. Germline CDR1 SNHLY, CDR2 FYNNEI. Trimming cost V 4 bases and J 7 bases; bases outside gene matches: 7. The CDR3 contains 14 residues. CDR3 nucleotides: TGTGCCAGCAGTGGGACAGGCGGGCGGAATGAGCAGTTCTTC. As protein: CASSGTGGRNEQFF.

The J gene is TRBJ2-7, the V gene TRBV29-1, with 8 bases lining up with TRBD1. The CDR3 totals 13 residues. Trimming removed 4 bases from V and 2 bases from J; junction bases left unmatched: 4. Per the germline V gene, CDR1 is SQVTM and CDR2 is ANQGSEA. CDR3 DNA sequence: TGCAGCGTTGGGGCAGGGGGCCCCTACGAGCAGTACTTC. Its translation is CSVGAGGPYEQYF.

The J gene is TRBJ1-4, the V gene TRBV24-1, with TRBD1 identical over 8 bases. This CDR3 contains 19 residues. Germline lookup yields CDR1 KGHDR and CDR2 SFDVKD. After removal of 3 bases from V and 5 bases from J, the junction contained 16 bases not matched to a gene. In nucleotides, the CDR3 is TGTGCCACCAGTGATCCCCCCGGGGACAGGTCACCCGGGAATGAAAAACTGTTTTTT. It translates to CATSDPPGDRSPGNEKLFF.

The CDR3 here is CASTNLDSKDEQYF. The DNA for the CDR3 is TGTGCCAGCACTAATCTCGACAGCAAAGACGAGCAGTACTTC. The rearrangement uses TRBV6-8 and TRBJ2-7; D is possibly TRBD1 (5 bases). The ends were cut back, 7 bases at V and 5 bases at J, with 18 bases in the middle. Per germline, CDR1 MNHGY and CDR2 SAAAGT. There are 14 residues in the CDR3.

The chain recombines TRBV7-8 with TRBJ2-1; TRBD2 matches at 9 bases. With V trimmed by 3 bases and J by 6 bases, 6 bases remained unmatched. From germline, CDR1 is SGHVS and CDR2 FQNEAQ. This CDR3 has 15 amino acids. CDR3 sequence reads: CASSFYSGSFNEQFF. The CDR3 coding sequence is TGTGCCAGCAGCTTTTATAGCGGGAGTTTCAATGAGCAGTTCTTC.

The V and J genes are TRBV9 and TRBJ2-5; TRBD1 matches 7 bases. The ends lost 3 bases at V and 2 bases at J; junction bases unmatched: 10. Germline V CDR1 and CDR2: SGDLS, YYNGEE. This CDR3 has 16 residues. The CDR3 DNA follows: TGTGCCAGCAGCGAGAGGGGGCAAATTGGGCAAGAGACCCAGTACTTC. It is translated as CASSERGQIGQETQYF.

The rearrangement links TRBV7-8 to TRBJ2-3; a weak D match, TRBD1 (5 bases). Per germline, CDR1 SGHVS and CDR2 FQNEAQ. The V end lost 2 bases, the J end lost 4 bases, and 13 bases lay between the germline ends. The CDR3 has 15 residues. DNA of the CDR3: TGTGCCAGCAGCTTACAGGGATCGCTTGCAGATACGCAGTATTTT. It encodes CASSLQGSLADTQYF.